The subject of this entry is one T cell receptor beta chain. What it binds is not known. Regarding treatment: oral pan-JAK inhibitor, 5-10 mg twice daily. PBMCs were stained for CD3, CD4 and CD8, and CD4+ and CD8+ T cells were sorted. The sample comes from a study of CD8+ T cells in alopecia areata. Study-wide results and caveats: Administration of tofacitinib significantly diminished scalp clonality and expanded CD8+ clones within the top 100. Lesional tissue from the scalp (especially in alopecia totalis/universalis) showed higher clonality than normal scalp.

RNA extraction was followed by reverse transcription into cDNA, which acted as the sequencing template. Measured with immunoSEQ multiplex PCR; TCRdb has only the in-frame clones, and not every one. The data contain about 120,000 clones, around 56% of them singletons. The germline gives CDR1 KGHSH, CDR2 LQKENI. The CDR3 is 15 residues long. J was trimmed by 8 bases and V by 6 bases; bases with no gene match: 12. The specimen comprised CD4+ T cells sorted from blood, sampled at week 4, from a patient treated with tofacitinib. This TCR was sampled from a human donor with alopecia areata. The chain employs TRBV18 and TRBJ1-4, with 7 bases fitting TRBD1. The CDR3 DNA reads TGTGCCAGCTCCCTGACAGGGAAGGGCCGAGAAAAACTGTTTTTT. Amino acid sequence: CASSLTGKGREKLFF.